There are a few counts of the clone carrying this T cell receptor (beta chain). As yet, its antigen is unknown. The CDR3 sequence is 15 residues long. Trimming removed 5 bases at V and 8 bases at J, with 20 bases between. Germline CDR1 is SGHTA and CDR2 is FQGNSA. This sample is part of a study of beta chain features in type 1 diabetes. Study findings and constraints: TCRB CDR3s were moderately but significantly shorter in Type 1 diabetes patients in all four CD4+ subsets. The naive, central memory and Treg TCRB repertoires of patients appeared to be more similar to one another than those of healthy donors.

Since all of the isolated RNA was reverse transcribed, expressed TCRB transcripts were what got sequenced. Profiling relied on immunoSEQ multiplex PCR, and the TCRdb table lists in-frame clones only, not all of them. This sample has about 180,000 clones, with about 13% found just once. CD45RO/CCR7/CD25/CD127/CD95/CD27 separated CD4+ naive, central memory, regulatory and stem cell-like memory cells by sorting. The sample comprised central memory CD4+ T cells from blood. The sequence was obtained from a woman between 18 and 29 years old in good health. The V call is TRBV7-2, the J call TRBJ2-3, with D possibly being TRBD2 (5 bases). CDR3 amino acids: CASSANAGGVATQYF. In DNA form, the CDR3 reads TGTGCCAGCAGCGCGAACGCGGGCGGAGTGGCTACGCAGTATTTT.